A single sample is the source of the 8 T cell receptor beta chains below, sequenced in a study of T cell repertoires in cytomegalovirus infection. TCRdb passed the reads through MiXCR, listing each CDR3 protein once. This table has a few hundred thousand distinct CDR3 sequences, roughly 42% appearing once. No antigen has been assigned to these receptors. The sequencing used cultured PBMCs, collected from culture after CMV antigen stimulation. The receptors stem from a human donor in good health (CMV status not recorded). Some clones in this sample may be carry-over from other donors' samples.

Here the CDR3 reads CASGSGQGLSYGPGYTF. In DNA, the CDR3 is TGTGCTAGTGGTTCAGGACAGGGGCTTTCCTATGGCCCCGGCTACACCTTC. The J gene is TRBJ1-2, the V gene TRBV12-5; TRBD1 matches at 9 bases. V was pared by 4 bases and J by 8 bases, with 17 bases of the junction left unmatched. The germline CDR1 and CDR2 sequences are LGHNT and FRNRAP. This CDR3 spans 17 amino acids.

This clonotype was seen a handful of times. The V call is TRBV19, the J call TRBJ1-1; D remains unclear. Germline CDR1 LNHDA, CDR2 SQIVND (reference sequence). The V and J ends lost 7 bases and 3 bases respectively, with 9 bases between them. The CDR3 extends over 12 amino acids. Here the CDR3 DNA reads TGTGCCAGTACCTTTGGGTACACTGAAGCTTTCTTT. This translates into CASTFGYTEAFF.

This clonotype has only a few counts. The chain has TRBV19 and TRBJ1-6; TRBD1 aligns across 8 bases. CDR3 length: 14 residues. Germline CDR1 and CDR2: LNHDA and SQIVND (reference sequence). J gave up 7 bases and V 6 bases, and 5 bases lay outside the gene matches. CDR3 region: CASRMQGANSPLHF. In nucleotides, the CDR3 is TGTGCCAGTAGGATGCAGGGGGCAAATTCACCCCTCCACTTT. The full variable domain, its missing parts supplied by reference TRBV19 and TRBJ1-6, is DGGITQSPKYLFRKEGQNVTLSCEQNLNHDAMYWYRQDPGQGLRLIYYSQIVNDFQKGDIAEGYSVSREKKESFPLTVTSAQKNPTAFYLCASRMQGANSPLHFGNGTRLTVT.

In DNA form, the CDR3 reads TGTGCCAGCAGCGACGGGAAGCGGGGGGGCGTCGGAGAGACCCAGTACTTC. It encodes CASSDGKRGGVGETQYF. V is TRBV2 and J is TRBJ2-5, with 10 bases that match TRBD2. Germline values: CDR1 SNHLY, CDR2 FYNNEI. V gave up 6 bases and J gave up 4 bases; unmatched junction bases: 14. CDR3 size: 17 residues.

This clonotype has only a few counts. The rearrangement uses TRBV7-2 and TRBJ2-1; the D is unclear. The CDR3 runs 15 residues. The germline V gene encodes CDR1 SGHTA and CDR2 FQGNSA. The V gene lost 5 bases and the J gene lost 2 bases, with 13 bases spanning the gap. The DNA of the CDR3 is TGTGCCAGCAGCATCGACAAGGCGCCCTACAATGAGCAGTTCTTC. This translates into CASSIDKAPYNEQFF. Drawing the rest from reference TRBV7-2 and TRBJ2-1, the complete variable domain is GAGVSQSPSNKVTEKGKDVELRCDPISGHTALYWYRQSLGQGLEFLIYFQGNSAPDKSGLPSDRFSAERTGGSVSTLTIQRTQQEDSAVYLCASSIDKAPYNEQFFGPGTRLTVL.

This chain joins TRBV5-1 and TRBJ2-1; D not certain. Per germline, CDR1 SGHRS and CDR2 YFSETQ. The V gene lost 2 bases and the J gene lost 8 bases, with 14 bases spanning the gap. This CDR3 is built from 14 residues. The CDR3 loop is CASSLAPDGDEQFF. CDR3 nucleotides: TGCGCCAGCAGCTTAGCCCCCGATGGAGATGAGCAGTTCTTC.

The chain employs TRBV6-2 or TRBV6-3 and TRBJ2-5; D is perhaps TRBD2 (6 bases). The CDR3 has 14 residues. Germline V gives CDR1 MNHEY, CDR2 SVGEGT. The ends were cut back, 6 bases at V and 3 bases at J, with 14 bases in the middle. The CDR3 here is CASSHRETEETQYF. CDR3 sequence (DNA): TGTGCCAGCAGCCACCGGGAGACAGAAGAGACCCAGTACTTC.

This chain connects TRBV5-1 to TRBJ2-3; 9 bases align to TRBD1. V lost 3 bases and J lost 5; bases outside the gene matches: 10. Germline lookup yields CDR1 SGHRS and CDR2 YFSETQ. The CDR3 sequence is 16 residues long. The CDR3 reads CASSSTTGGLEDTQYF. In nucleotides, the CDR3 is TGCGCCAGCAGCTCAACGACAGGGGGACTGGAAGATACGCAGTATTTT.